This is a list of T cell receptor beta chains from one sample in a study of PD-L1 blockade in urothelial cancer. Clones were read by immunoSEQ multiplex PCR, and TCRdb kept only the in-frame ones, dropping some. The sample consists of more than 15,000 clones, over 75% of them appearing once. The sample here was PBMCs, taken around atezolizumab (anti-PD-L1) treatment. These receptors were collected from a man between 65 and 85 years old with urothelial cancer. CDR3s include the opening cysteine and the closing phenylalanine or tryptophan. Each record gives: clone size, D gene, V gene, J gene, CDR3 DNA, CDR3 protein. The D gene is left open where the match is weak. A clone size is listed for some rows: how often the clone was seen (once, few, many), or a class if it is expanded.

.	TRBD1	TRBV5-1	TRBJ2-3	TGCGCCAGCAGCCAGGACAGGGGTGTAACAGATACGCAGTATTTT	CASSQDRGVTDTQYF
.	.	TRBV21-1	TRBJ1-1	TGTGCCAGCAAGACTGCTACCCCAACGAGGTATGAAGCTTTCTTT	CASKTATPTRYEAFF
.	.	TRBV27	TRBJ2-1	TGTGCCAGCAGTTTATCGGGGGGACCTAAATTTGGTGAGCAGTTCTTC	CASSLSGGPKFGEQFF
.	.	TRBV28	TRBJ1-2	TGTGCCAGCAAGACACAGGGTTTCTATGGCTACACCTTC	CASKTQGFYGYTF
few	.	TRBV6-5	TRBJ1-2	TGTGCCAGCAGTTACTCGAACGTCGGGTCGCGGGGCTACACCTTC	CASSYSNVGSRGYTF
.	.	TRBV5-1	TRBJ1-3	TGCGCCAGCAGCTTGGACACCCTGCCAATGGGAAACACCATATATTTT	CASSLDTLPMGNTIYF
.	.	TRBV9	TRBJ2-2	TGTGCCAGCAGCGTGAGCGGGACCGGGGAGCTGTTTTTT	CASSVSGTGELFF
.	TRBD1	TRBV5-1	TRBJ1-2	TGCGCCAGCAGCTTGGGACAGGGGGTCATTAGCTATGGCTACACCTTC	CASSLGQGVISYGYTF
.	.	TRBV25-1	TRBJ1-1	TGTGCCAGCAGTGAAGGTCGGGCGGGGAACACTGAAGCTTTCTTT	CASSEGRAGNTEAFF
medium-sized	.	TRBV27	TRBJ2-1	TGTGCCAGCAGTTTACAGGGTGGGTCCTACAATGAGCAGTTCTTC	CASSLQGGSYNEQFF
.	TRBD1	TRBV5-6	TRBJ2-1	TGTGCCAGCAGCTTCGGTCGGACAGGGGGATTAGACAATGAGCAGTTCTTC	CASSFGRTGGLDNEQFF
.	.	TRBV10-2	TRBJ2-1	TGCGCCAGCAGTGATCCCCACGGCGGCCACAATGAGCAGTTCTTC	CASSDPHGGHNEQFF
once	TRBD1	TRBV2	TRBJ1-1	TGTGCCAGCAACGCGGACAGGGGAAACACTGAAGCTTTCTTT	CASNADRGNTEAFF
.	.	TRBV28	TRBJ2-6	TGTGCCAGCAGTTTCCTGGGGCCGGCCGGGGCCAACGTCCTGACTTTC	CASSFLGPAGANVLTF
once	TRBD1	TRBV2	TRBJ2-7	TGTGCCAGCAATCCTTTAGGGGGCAGGGAGCAGTACTTC	CASNPLGGREQYF
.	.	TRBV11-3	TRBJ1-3	TGTGCCAGCAGCTATGTCCGTCGGACAGACTATTACTCTGGAAACACCATATATTTT	CASSYVRRTDYYSGNTIYF
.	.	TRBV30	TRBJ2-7	TGTGCCTGGAGCCCGGGGTCCCCCTACGAGCAGTACTTC	CAWSPGSPYEQYF
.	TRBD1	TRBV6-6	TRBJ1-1	TGTGCCAGCAGTTACCCCGACAGGGTCTCTGAAGCTTTCTTT	CASSYPDRVSEAFF
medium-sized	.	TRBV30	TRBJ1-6	TGTGCCTGGAAGCAGGACAGTAATTCACCCCTCCACTTT	CAWKQDSNSPLHF
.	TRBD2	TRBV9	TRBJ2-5	TGTGCCAGCAGCGATATAAGCGGACTAGCGGGGACCCATCGGGTGACCCAGTACTTC	CASSDISGLAGTHRVTQYF
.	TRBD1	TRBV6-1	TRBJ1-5	TGTGCCAGCAGTGGGGGGACAGGTCCCCAGCCCCAGCATTTT	CASSGGTGPQPQHF
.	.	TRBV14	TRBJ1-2	TGTGCCAGCAGCCAACGGGGGACGATCTATGGCTACACCTTC	CASSQRGTIYGYTF
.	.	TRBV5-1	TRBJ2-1	TGCGCCAGCAGCTTTGACCCGACAGTTCCCTACAATGAGCAGTTCTTC	CASSFDPTVPYNEQFF
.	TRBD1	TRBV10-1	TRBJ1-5	TGCGCCAGCAGTGTAGACAGGGCAGGCGGGAAGCATTTT	CASSVDRAGGKHF
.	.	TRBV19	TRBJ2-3	TGTGCCAGTAGCAGGGCCCAGCTCCCAGATACGCAGTATTTT	CASSRAQLPDTQYF
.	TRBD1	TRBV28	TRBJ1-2	TGTGCCAGCAGTCCCGGGACAGGGGGCGCAGGCTATGGCTACACCTTC	CASSPGTGGAGYGYTF
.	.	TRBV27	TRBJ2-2	TGTGCCAGCAGTTTAAGCGTCAGGGGTTTCGCATACACCGGGGAGCTGTTTTTT	CASSLSVRGFAYTGELFF
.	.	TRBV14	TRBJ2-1	TGTGCCAGCAGCCCAACAGGGTGGGAAAAGTTCTTC	CASSPTGWEKFF
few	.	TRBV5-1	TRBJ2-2	TGCGCCAGCAGCTTGTTCGGGGATGGTACCGGGGAGCTGTTTTTT	CASSLFGDGTGELFF
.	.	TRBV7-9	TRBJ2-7	TGTGCCAGCAGACCGACAGATCTCGAGCAGTACTTC	CASRPTDLEQYF
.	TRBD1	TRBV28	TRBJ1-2	TGTGCCAGCAGTTGGGGGACAGGCGATGGCTACACCTTC	CASSWGTGDGYTF
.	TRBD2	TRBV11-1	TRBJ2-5	TGTGCCAGCAGCTTCGGCGCTAGCGGGGGAGAGACCCAGTACTTC	CASSFGASGGETQYF
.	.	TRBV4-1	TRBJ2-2	TGCGCCAGCAGCCCCTGGAAGCCCGGTTTGGGGGGGGCCGCCGGGGAGCTGTTTTTT	CASSPWKPGLGGAAGELFF
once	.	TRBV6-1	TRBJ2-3	TGTGCCAGCAGTGAAGCTTCTAGCCCCGATACGCAGTATTTT	CASSEASSPDTQYF
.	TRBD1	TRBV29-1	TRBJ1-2	TGCAGCGTTGAAAGCCAGGGGGGCGGCTACACCTTC	CSVESQGGGYTF
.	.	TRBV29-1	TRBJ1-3	TGCAGCGTCCTCGACGGGAGCGGAAACACCATATATTTT	CSVLDGSGNTIYF
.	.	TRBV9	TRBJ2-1	TGTGCCAGCAGCGTAGGTAGCGGTTCCTACAATGAGCAGTTCTTC	CASSVGSGSYNEQFF
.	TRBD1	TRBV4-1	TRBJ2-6	TGCGCCAGCAGCTTCGGGACAGGGGGCACTGGGGCCAACGTCCTGACTTTC	CASSFGTGGTGANVLTF
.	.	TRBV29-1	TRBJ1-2	TGCAGCGTGGTGACCGGGGCTAACTATGGCTACACCTTC	CSVVTGANYGYTF
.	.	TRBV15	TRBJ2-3	TGTGCCACCAGCATCTACAGTGGCACAGATACGCAGTATTTT	CATSIYSGTDTQYF
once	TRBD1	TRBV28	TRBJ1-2	TGTGCCAGCAGCCTAGGGGACAGGGGTTATGGCTACACCTTC	CASSLGDRGYGYTF
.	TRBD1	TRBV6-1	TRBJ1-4	TGTGCCAGCAGTGAAGCTAACAGGGGAGGCGAAAAACTGTTTTTT	CASSEANRGGEKLFF
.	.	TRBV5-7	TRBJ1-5	TGTGCCAGCAAGCTCACACAGAGAAATCAGCCCCAGCATTTT	CASKLTQRNQPQHF
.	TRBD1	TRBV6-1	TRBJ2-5	TGTGCCAGCAGTGGCGGACAGGGGCCTCAAGAGACCCAGTACTTC	CASSGGQGPQETQYF
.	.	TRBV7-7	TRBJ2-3	TGTGCCAGCAGCCGACGAGGTCCAGATACGCAGTATTTT	CASSRRGPDTQYF
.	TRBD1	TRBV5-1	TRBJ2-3	TGCGCCAGCAGCTTACAGGGGCTCAGGACGGATACGCAGTATTTT	CASSLQGLRTDTQYF
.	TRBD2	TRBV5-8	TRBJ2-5	TGTGCCAGCAGCTTATCGGGGGGGCTCTTGGAGACCCAGTACTTC	CASSLSGGLLETQYF
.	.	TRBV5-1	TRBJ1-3	TGCGCCAGCAGCTTACAGGGACAAGACGTCTCTGGAAACACCATATATTTT	CASSLQGQDVSGNTIYF
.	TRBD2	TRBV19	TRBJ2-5	TGTGCCAGTAGCACCGGGACTAGCAGAGGAGAGACCCAGTACTTC	CASSTGTSRGETQYF
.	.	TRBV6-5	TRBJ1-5	TGTGCCAGCAGTTACACGGGAGGGCGGCCCCAGCATTTT	CASSYTGGRPQHF
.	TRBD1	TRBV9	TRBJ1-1	TGTGCCAGCAGCGTATCTACAGGGGGCTTCGCCACGAACACTGAAGCTTTCTTT	CASSVSTGGFATNTEAFF
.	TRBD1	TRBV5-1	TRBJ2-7	TGCGCCAGCAGCCAGGGACAGGGAAGCTCCTACGAGCAGTACTTC	CASSQGQGSSYEQYF
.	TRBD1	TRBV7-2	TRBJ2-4	TGTGCCAGCAGGCATACAGGGGAGATTCAGTACTTC	CASRHTGEIQYF